A single sample is the source of the 26 T cell receptor beta chains below, sequenced in a study of brain metastases from non-small cell lung cancer. Sequenced by immunoSEQ multiplex PCR; TCRdb stores in-frame clones only, minus some. Of 2,300 or so clones in the sample, 70% to 90% were seen once. The sequencing sample was made of tumor-adjacent normal tissue. The receptors shown here come from a donor at least 40 years old with non-small cell lung cancer.

The V gene is TRBV19, the J gene TRBJ2-1; perhaps TRBD1 as D (7 bases). The CDR3 has 17 residues. Germline V CDR1 and CDR2: LNHDA, SQIVND (reference sequence). Trimming removed 3 bases at V and 8 bases at J, with 23 bases between. The CDR3: CASSILGAGGGEDEQFF. As DNA, the CDR3 is TGTGCCAGTAGTATTCTGGGGGCAGGGGGTGGGGAGGATGAGCAGTTCTTC.

The chain links TRBV5-1 to TRBJ2-1; D is perhaps TRBD1 (6 bases). The CDR3 is 14 amino acids. Germline V gene sequence: CDR1 SGHRS, CDR2 YFSETQ. Between the trimmed V and J ends, which lost 3 bases and 9 bases, there was a span of 16 bases. The CDR3 protein is CASSSTGSTGEQFF. The CDR3 DNA is TGCGCCAGCAGCTCGACAGGTTCGACAGGTGAGCAGTTCTTC.

This chain joins TRBV29-1 and TRBJ2-7, with D unclear. V lost 4 bases and J lost 5, with 15 bases in between. From germline, CDR1 is SQVTM and CDR2 ANQGSEA. The CDR3 is 13 amino acids. The CDR3 DNA is TGCAGCGTTGGAAACCAGGTTCCTCACGAGCAGTACTTC. It yields the protein CSVGNQVPHEQYF.

This chain joins TRBV24-1 and TRBJ2-3; 7 nucleotides agree with TRBD1. Germline CDR1 reads KGHDR; CDR2 reads SFDVKD. The V segment lost 7 bases and the J segment 1 base; nucleotides outside the gene matches: 1. The CDR3 length is 13 residues. The CDR3 reads CATSDRGTDTQYF. The CDR3 coding sequence is TGTGCCACCAGCGACAGGGGCACAGATACGCAGTATTTT.

This clone was observed a single time. The chain carries TRBV10-2 and TRBJ2-7; D is possibly TRBD2 (6 bases). Germline CDR1 and CDR2: WSHSY and SAAADI. The V and J ends lost 8 bases and 0 bases respectively, with 11 bases between them. This CDR3 spans 13 amino acids. The CDR3 coding sequence is TGCGCCAGCGGGGACGGGAGCTCCTACGAGCAGTACTTC. Translating it yields CASGDGSSYEQYF.

This clone was counted only a few times. The chain recombines TRBV11-2 with TRBJ2-7; possible D gene TRBD2, 6 bases. The CDR3 spans 19 residues. V was pared by 3 bases and J by 3 bases, with 27 bases between. Germline-derived CDR1 and CDR2 are SGHAT and FQNNGV. CDR3 in amino acids: CASSFDYAIGGGVIYEQYF. The CDR3 coding sequence is TGTGCCAGCAGCTTCGACTACGCAATCGGAGGCGGGGTTATCTACGAGCAGTACTTC. The full variable domain, completed using reference TRBV11-2 and TRBJ2-7, is EAGVAQSPRYKIIEKRQSVAFWCNPISGHATLYWYQQILGQGPKLLIQFQNNGVVDDSQLPKDRFSAERLKGVDSTLKIQPAKLEDSAVYLCASSFDYAIGGGVIYEQYFGPGTRLTVT.

The rearrangement uses TRBV27 and TRBJ1-1; 7 bases align to TRBD1. The CDR3 is 18 amino acids. The germline CDR1 and CDR2 sequences are MNHEY and SMNVEV (reference sequence). V shed 4 bases and J 0 bases; nucleotides not matched to a gene: 14. CDR3 in DNA: TGTGCCAGCAGTTCGAGACTTGACAGGGCGGGGATGAACACTGAAGCTTTCTTT. Its translation is CASSSRLDRAGMNTEAFF.

This chain links TRBV6-1 with TRBJ2-5; tentative D call: TRBD2 (7 bases). The CDR3 runs to 16 residues. The germline V and J ends were trimmed by 2 bases and 5 bases, with 18 bases remaining between them. Germline V gene data show CDR1 as MNHNS and CDR2 as SASEGT. CDR3 region: CASSEFQGGGAETQYF. The DNA for the CDR3 is TGTGCCAGCAGTGAATTCCAGGGAGGGGGAGCGGAGACCCAGTACTTC.

The chain combines TRBV27 with TRBJ1-1; D gene unclear. Germline V gene sequence: CDR1 MNHEY, CDR2 SMNVEV (reference sequence). V was pared by 5 bases and J by 1 base, with 20 bases between. This CDR3 contains 17 residues. CDR3 protein: CASSHYSTVVSNTEAFF. In nucleotides, the CDR3 is TGTGCCAGCAGTCACTACTCAACAGTGGTTTCGAACACTGAAGCTTTCTTT.

As to this clone: Given a much more abundant clone one base away, this may be a read error. This CDR3 is also generated by other DNA sequences in the sample. The V call is TRBV19, the J call TRBJ2-1; unclear D gene. Germline V gene data show CDR1 as LNHDA and CDR2 as SQIVND (reference sequence). The germline V and J ends were trimmed by 0 bases and 7 bases, with 13 bases remaining between them. The CDR3 is made up of 15 amino acids. In DNA, the CDR3 is TGTGCCAGTAGTATAGAACACCTAGAGTATAATGAGCAGTTCTTC. Translation: CASSIEHLEYNEQFF.

This clone appeared a single time. This chain links TRBV9 with TRBJ1-3; D ambiguous. V gave up 0 bases and J gave up 0 bases, with 4 bases separating them. The germline V gene has CDR1 SGDLS and CDR2 YYNGEE. The CDR3 has 14 amino acids. CDR3 sequence reads: CASSVEGSGNTIYF. Here the CDR3 DNA reads TGTGCCAGCAGCGTAGAGGGCTCTGGAAACACCATATATTTT. The whole variable domain, remainder taken from reference TRBV9 and TRBJ1-3, is DSGVTQTPKHLITATGQRVTLRCSPRSGDLSVYWYQQSLDQGLQFLIQYYNGEERAKGNILERFSAQQFPDLHSELNLSSLELGDSALYFCASSVEGSGNTIYFGEGSWLTVV.

This rearrangement joins TRBV5-1 to TRBJ2-7; the D gene could be TRBD1 or TRBD2 (5 bases each). The V end was cut by 7 bases, the J end by 0 bases, with 14 bases between. CDR3 length: 14 amino acids. Germline V CDR1 and CDR2: SGHRS, YFSETQ. The CDR3 reads CASRTERGSYEQYF. The CDR3 bases are TGCGCCAGCCGGACGGAGAGGGGCTCCTACGAGCAGTACTTC.

Only one count was recorded for this clone. This may arise from a read error, as a much more abundant clone is one base away. Other DNA sequences within the sample encode an identical CDR3. The chain recombines TRBV29-1 with TRBJ2-1; tentative D call: TRBD2 (6 bases). Trimming removed 4 bases at V and 4 bases at J, with 17 bases between. This CDR3 contains 15 residues. CDR1 and CDR2 (germline): SQVTM, ANQGSEA. CDR3 sequence: CSVGVAGGSYNEQFF. The CDR3, as DNA: TGCAGCGTTGGGGTAGCAGGAGGGAGTTACAATGAGCAGTTCTTC.

Details on this clone: One end of the junction does not line up with germline, which may come from a read error. Additional DNA sequences in this sample encode the identical CDR3. V usage is TRBV7-6 and J usage is TRBJ2-7; TRBD2 is a possible D gene (6 bases). There are 14 residues in the CDR3. Germline CDR1 is SGHVS and CDR2 is FNYEAQ. CDR3 bases: TGTGCCAGCAGCAGGGACTCCAATTCCTACGAGCAATACTTC. Encoded protein: CASSRDSNSYEQYF.

The chain carries TRBV5-1 and TRBJ1-1; D perhaps matches TRBD1 (5 bases). CDR3 length equals 16 residues. Germline assignment: CDR1 SGHRS and CDR2 YFSETQ. V was shortened by 1 base and J by 3 bases, with 16 bases between the two germline ends. CDR3 in amino acids: CASSLTSSRGYTEAFF. CDR3 in DNA: TGCGCCAGCAGCTTGACCTCTAGCCGGGGCTACACTGAAGCTTTCTTT.

V usage is TRBV13 and J usage is TRBJ1-5; D possibly corresponds to TRBD1 (6 bases). Per the germline V gene, CDR1 is PRHDT and CDR2 is FYEKMQ (reference sequence). This CDR3 has 14 residues. Trimming shortened V by 4 bases and J by 7 bases, and 14 bases separated the two germline ends. The CDR3 nucleotides are TGTGCCAGCAGCTGGAAACAGGGCGGGCAGCCCCAGCATTTT. Its protein product is CASSWKQGGQPQHF.

This chain uses TRBV15 with TRBJ1-5; D remains ambiguous. This CDR3 is 13 amino acids long. Trimming took off 3 bases at V and 5 bases at J, with 8 bases between the two ends. In germline, CDR1 is LNHNV, CDR2 YYDKDF (reference sequence). The CDR3: CATSRGRYQPQHF. The CDR3 bases are TGTGCCACCAGCAGGGGAAGGTATCAGCCCCAGCATTTT.

The CDR3 loop is CASSVSGGEGEKLFF. CDR3 coding DNA: TGTGCCAGCAGCGTTTCAGGCGGAGAAGGTGAAAAACTGTTTTTT. The V call is TRBV9, the J call TRBJ1-4; D is unclear. The V gene's germline CDR1 is SGDLS and CDR2 YYNGEE. The CDR3 is made up of 15 amino acids. Between the trimmed V and J ends, which lost 2 bases and 7 bases, there was a span of 15 bases. Complete variable domain (other parts from reference TRBV9 and TRBJ1-4): DSGVTQTPKHLITATGQRVTLRCSPRSGDLSVYWYQQSLDQGLQFLIQYYNGEERAKGNILERFSAQQFPDLHSELNLSSLELGDSALYFCASSVSGGEGEKLFFGSGTQLSVL.

The J gene is TRBJ2-5, the V gene TRBV6-6, with 10 bases identical to TRBD1. This CDR3 region has 15 residues. J lost 0 bases, V lost 5 bases, and 3 bases had no gene match. Germline loops: CDR1 MNHNY, CDR2 SVGAGI (reference sequence). CDR3 sequence reads: CASSPGTGDQETQYF. The CDR3 nucleotides read TGTGCCAGCAGTCCCGGGACAGGGGACCAAGAGACCCAGTACTTC.

The CDR3 DNA reads as TGTGCCAGCAGTCCTGGGAACAGGAACACTGAAGCTTTCTTT. Protein product: CASSPGNRNTEAFF. V gene TRBV28 combines with J gene TRBJ1-1; D gene ambiguous. Trimming took off 5 bases at V and 1 base at J, with 11 bases between the two ends. CDR3 size: 14 residues. Germline V CDR1 and CDR2: MDHEN, SYDVKM.

Points on this clone: An end of the junction differs from the germline gene, which may be a read error. The rearrangement uses TRBV19 and TRBJ2-5; D uncertain. Germline values: CDR1 LNHDA, CDR2 SQIVND (reference sequence). The CDR3 has 16 residues. The CDR3 region is CASSIAASRTQEAQYF. The CDR3 DNA reads as TGTGCCAGTAGTATAGCCGCTTCTAGAACCCAAGAGGCCCAGTACTTC.

The chain couples TRBV15 to TRBJ1-6; weak D call: TRBD1 (5 bases). Germline V CDR1 and CDR2: LNHNV, YYDKDF (reference sequence). The CDR3 is made up of 13 amino acids. Between the trimmed V and J ends, which lost 0 bases and 10 bases, there was a span of 7 bases. Here the CDR3 DNA reads TGTGCCACCAGCAGAGAGGAGGGGTCACCCCTCCACTTT. Amino acids: CATSREEGSPLHF.

This clone was counted a single time. The rearrangement links TRBV6-2 or TRBV6-3 to TRBJ2-3; D gene uncertain. From germline, CDR1 is MNHEY and CDR2 SVGEGT. Deletions cut 5 bases from V and 2 bases from J, with 11 bases between. This CDR3 contains 14 residues. The CDR3 region has the DNA TGTGCCAGCAGTCCGGCGATTGACACAGATACGCAGTATTTT. Encoded protein: CASSPAIDTDTQYF.

The V and J genes are TRBV10-3 and TRBJ2-5; no clear D gene. V shed 2 bases and J shed 0 bases, with 13 bases lying between them. This CDR3 region has 16 residues. Germline values: CDR1 ENHRY, CDR2 SYGVKD. The CDR3 here is CAISEPPSTYQETQYF. CDR3 in DNA: TGTGCCATCAGTGAGCCACCATCGACCTACCAAGAGACCCAGTACTTC.

V is TRBV29-1 and J is TRBJ1-3, with 7 bases fitting TRBD1. The CDR3 is made up of 14 amino acids. Germline assignment: CDR1 SQVTM and CDR2 ANQGSEA. Unmatched junction bases numbered 8, after V lost 6 bases and J lost 3 bases. CDR3 bases: TGCAGCGTAGCTCTGGGACAGATTGGAAACACCATATATTTT. It translates to CSVALGQIGNTIYF.

The chain joins TRBV6-5 to TRBJ2-7; 9 bases line up with TRBD1. Germline V gives CDR1 MNHEY, CDR2 SVGAGI. There are 14 residues in the CDR3. The trim removed 5 bases at V and 6 bases at J, leaving 8 bases unmatched. The chain's CDR3 is CASSRGQGPLEQYF. Here the CDR3 DNA reads TGTGCCAGCAGTCGGGGACAGGGACCCCTCGAGCAGTACTTC.